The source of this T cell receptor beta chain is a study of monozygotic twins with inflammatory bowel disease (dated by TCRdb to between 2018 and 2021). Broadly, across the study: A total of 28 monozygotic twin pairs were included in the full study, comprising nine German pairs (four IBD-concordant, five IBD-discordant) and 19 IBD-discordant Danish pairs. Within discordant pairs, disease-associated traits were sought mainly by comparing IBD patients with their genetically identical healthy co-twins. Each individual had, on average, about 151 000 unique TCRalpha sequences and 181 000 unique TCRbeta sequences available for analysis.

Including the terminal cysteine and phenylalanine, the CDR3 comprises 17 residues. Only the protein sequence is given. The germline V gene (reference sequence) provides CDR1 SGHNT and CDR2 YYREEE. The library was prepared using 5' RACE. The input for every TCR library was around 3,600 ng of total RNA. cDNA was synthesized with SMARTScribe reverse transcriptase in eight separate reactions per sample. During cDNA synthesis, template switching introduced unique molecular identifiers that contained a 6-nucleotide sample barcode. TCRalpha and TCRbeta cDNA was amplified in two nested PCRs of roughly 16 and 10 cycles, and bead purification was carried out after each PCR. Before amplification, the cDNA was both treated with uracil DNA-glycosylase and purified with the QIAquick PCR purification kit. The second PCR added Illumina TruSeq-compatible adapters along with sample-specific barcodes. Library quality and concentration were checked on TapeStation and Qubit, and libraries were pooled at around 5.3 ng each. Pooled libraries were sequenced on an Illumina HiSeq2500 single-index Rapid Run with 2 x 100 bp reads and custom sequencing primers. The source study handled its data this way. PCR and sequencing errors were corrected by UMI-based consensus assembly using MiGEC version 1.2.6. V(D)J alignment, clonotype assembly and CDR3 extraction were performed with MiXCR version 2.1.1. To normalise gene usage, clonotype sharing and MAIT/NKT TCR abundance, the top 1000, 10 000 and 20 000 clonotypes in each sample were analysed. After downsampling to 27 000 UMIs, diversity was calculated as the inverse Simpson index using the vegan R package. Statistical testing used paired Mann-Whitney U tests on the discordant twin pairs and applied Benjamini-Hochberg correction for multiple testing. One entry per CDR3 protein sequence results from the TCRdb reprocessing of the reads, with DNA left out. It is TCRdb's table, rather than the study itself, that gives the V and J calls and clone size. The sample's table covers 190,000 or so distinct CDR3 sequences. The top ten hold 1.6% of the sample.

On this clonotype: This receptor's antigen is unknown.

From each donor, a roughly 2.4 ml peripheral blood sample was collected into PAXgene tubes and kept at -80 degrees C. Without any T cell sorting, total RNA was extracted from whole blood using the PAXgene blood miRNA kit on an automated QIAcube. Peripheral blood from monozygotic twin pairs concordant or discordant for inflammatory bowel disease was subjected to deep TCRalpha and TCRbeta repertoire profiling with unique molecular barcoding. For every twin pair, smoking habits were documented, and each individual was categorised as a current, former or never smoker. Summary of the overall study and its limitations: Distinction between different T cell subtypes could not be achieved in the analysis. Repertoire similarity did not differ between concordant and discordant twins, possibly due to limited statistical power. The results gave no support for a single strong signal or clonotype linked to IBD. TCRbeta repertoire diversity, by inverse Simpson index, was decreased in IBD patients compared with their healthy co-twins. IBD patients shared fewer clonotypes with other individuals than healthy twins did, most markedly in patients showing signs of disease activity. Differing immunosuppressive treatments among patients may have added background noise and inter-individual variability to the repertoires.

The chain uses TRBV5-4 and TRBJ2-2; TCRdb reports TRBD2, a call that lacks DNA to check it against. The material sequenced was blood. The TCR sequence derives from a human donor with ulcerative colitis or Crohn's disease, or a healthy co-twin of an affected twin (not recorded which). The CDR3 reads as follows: CASSLSGGGAYTGELFF.